The entry below gives a single TCR beta chain sequence along with its context. Antigen unknown. Relative to the germline gene, one junction end is altered; a read error may explain this. Extraction yielded at least 5 micrograms of total RNA per sample. The use of a sample-barcoded 5' primer and a J-beta primer mix characterized a second PCR of 7 to 11 cycles. TCRdb re-derived calls from the 5' RACE reads in MiXCR, one entry per CDR3 protein. The table has about 970,000 distinct CDR3 sequences, roughly 50% seen once; the top ten hold 20% to 25%. This CDR3 has 12 residues. This entry belongs to a study of blood T cells in healthy people across ages. Study-wide points: Measured against age, TCR beta diversity per million T cells decreased in a roughly linear manner.

The sequenced material came from blood. The chain recombines TRBV12-3 or TRBV12-4 with TRBJ1-5; D may be TRBD1 (5 bases). The TCR was taken from a woman in her sixties or seventies in good health. Here the CDR3 reads CASSLLGQPRHF. DNA of the CDR3: TGTGCCAGCAGTTTATTGGGGCAGCCCCGGCATTTT.